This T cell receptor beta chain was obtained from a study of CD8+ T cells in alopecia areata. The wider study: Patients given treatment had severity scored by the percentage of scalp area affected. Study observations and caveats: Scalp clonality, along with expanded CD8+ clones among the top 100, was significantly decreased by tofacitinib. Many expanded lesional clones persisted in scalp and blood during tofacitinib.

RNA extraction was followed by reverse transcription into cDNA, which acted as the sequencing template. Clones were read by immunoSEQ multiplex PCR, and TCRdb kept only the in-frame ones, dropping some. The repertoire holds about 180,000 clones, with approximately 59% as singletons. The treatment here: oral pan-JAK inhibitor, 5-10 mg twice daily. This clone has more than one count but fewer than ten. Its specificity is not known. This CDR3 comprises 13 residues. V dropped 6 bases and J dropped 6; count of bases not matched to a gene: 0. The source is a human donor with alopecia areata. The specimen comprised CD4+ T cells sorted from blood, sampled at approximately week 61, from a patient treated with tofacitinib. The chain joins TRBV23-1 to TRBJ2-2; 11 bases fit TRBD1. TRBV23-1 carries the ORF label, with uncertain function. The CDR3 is CASRDRGPGELFF. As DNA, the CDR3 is TGCGCCAGCAGGGACAGGGGGCCCGGGGAGCTGTTTTTT.